The 30 T cell receptor beta chains in this list originate from one sample, sequenced in a study of blood T cells in healthy people across ages. The use of a sample-barcoded 5' primer and a J-beta primer mix characterized a second PCR of about 6 to 11 cycles. One entry per CDR3 protein, called by TCRdb with MiXCR from the 5' RACE reads. The repertoire has around 1,000,000 distinct CDR3 sequences, about 25% of them found once; the top ten carry around 0.75%. This sample was also put to use in a study of T cells of mothers and their children.

The sequenced sample consisted of blood. These receptors were collected from a girl under 10 years old in good health.

The chain employs TRBV7-2 and TRBJ2-6, with TRBD2 identical over 9 bases. The CDR3 length is 17 residues. V lost 3 bases and J lost 4; bases outside the gene matches: 7. CDR1 and CDR2 (germline): SGHTA, FQGNSA. DNA for the CDR3: TGTGCCAGCAGCTTTGGCGGGAGGGCTTCCGGGGCCAACGTCCTGACTTTC. It encodes CASSFGGRASGANVLTF.

This clonotype appeared a few times. This rearrangement joins TRBV7-8 to TRBJ1-6; TRBD1 is a possible D gene (5 bases). CDR1 is SGHVS, CDR2 FQNEAQ, per germline. This CDR3 is 15 amino acids long. Trimming shortened V by 3 bases and J by 13 bases, and 19 bases separated the two germline ends. The CDR3 sequence is CASSLDGHEVSPLHF. The CDR3 DNA sequence: TGTGCCAGCAGCTTGGACGGACATGAAGTTTCGCCCCTCCACTTT.

This clonotype was observed a few times. The CDR3 spells CASSLNRFNEQFF. The CDR3 coding sequence is TGCGCCAGCAGCTTGAACCGATTCAATGAGCAGTTCTTC. The rearrangement links TRBV5-1 to TRBJ2-5; D ambiguous. The J call is uncertain, as TRBJ2-1 better fits the DNA end. CDR3 length: 13 residues. Germline V lookup: CDR1 SGHRS, CDR2 YFSETQ.

J is TRBJ1-2 and V is TRBV7-2; 7 nucleotides align to TRBD1. With 0 bases clipped from V and 0 bases from J, the junction kept 10 bases outside the gene matches. Germline V gene sequence: CDR1 SGHTA, CDR2 FQGNSA. The CDR3 extends over 18 amino acids. CDR3 in amino acids: CASSLAQRRGLSNYGYTF. The CDR3 DNA reads as TGTGCCAGCAGCTTAGCACAGAGAAGGGGGCTCTCTAACTATGGCTACACCTTC.

This clonotype showed up just a few times. The CDR3 nucleotides read TGTGCCAGCAGTTCAGCGACAGGGGGTTATGGGGCCAACGTCCTGACTTTC. This codes for CASSSATGGYGANVLTF. This chain joins TRBV28 and TRBJ2-6; 9 nucleotides match TRBD1. After removal of 4 bases from V and 3 bases from J, the junction contained 7 bases not matched to a gene. Germline-derived CDR1 and CDR2 are MDHEN and SYDVKM. The length of the CDR3 is 17 residues.

The CDR3 DNA is TGCAGTGCCCATAGCTCCTACGAGCAGTACTTC. Its translation: CSAHSSYEQYF. The V gene is TRBV20-1, the J gene TRBJ2-7; D is uncertain. This CDR3 is built from 11 residues. Germline values: CDR1 DFQATT, CDR2 SNEGSKA (reference sequence). The V end lost 6 bases, the J end lost 0 bases, and 6 bases lay between the germline ends.

The sample holds a few counts of this clonotype. The rearrangement uses TRBV18 and TRBJ2-7; D gene ambiguous. This CDR3 region has 15 residues. V gave up 2 bases and J gave up 2 bases, with 13 bases separating them. Germline-derived CDR1 and CDR2 are KGHSH and LQKENI. The CDR3, as DNA: TGTGCCAGCTCACCAATGGCTTACAGCCCCTACGAGCAGTACTTC. Its protein is CASSPMAYSPYEQYF.

The chain combines TRBV29-1 with TRBJ2-7; D may be TRBD2 (5 bases). Deletions cut 4 bases from V and 5 bases from J, with 9 bases between. CDR3 length equals 11 residues. CDR1 SQVTM and CDR2 ANQGSEA come from the germline V gene. CDR3 sequence reads: CSVVGGNEQYF. The CDR3 bases are TGCAGCGTTGTTGGAGGTAACGAGCAGTACTTC.

This clonotype has more than one count but fewer than ten. A junction boundary mismatches the germline segment, possibly from a read error. The rearrangement links TRBV5-6 to TRBJ2-5, with 8 bases aligning to TRBD2. The end of the DNA is better explained by TRBJ2-1, so the J call may be wrong. This CDR3 is built from 15 residues. Germline CDR1 and CDR2: SGHDT and YYEEEE. The CDR3 coding sequence is TGTGCCAACAGCTTGCCAGCGGGAGCAGTTGATGAGCAGTTCTTC. Amino acids: CANSLPAGAVDEQFF.

The chain couples TRBV15 to TRBJ2-5, with 9 bases matching TRBD1. Looked up from germline, CDR1 is LNHNV and CDR2 is YYDKDF (reference sequence). J was trimmed by 5 bases and V by 3 bases; bases with no gene match: 7. This CDR3 region has 15 residues. This chain's CDR3 is CATSSDRGGMETQYF. The CDR3 bases are TGTGCCACCAGCAGCGACAGGGGGGGGATGGAGACCCAGTACTTC.

This clonotype came up a few times. J is TRBJ2-1 and V is TRBV29-1, with D perhaps assigned TRBD1 or TRBD2 (6 bases each). The V and J ends lost 7 bases and 4 bases respectively, with 17 bases between them. The CDR3 is 14 residues long. Germline CDR1 reads SQVTM; CDR2 reads ANQGSEA. The CDR3 protein is CSGRTGGGYNEQFF. The CDR3 nucleotides read TGCAGCGGAAGAACAGGAGGGGGGTACAATGAGCAGTTCTTC.

A few counts support this clonotype. The chain couples TRBV28 to TRBJ1-4; TRBD1 aligns across 7 bases. Germline V gene sequence: CDR1 MDHEN, CDR2 SYDVKM. The CDR3 sequence is 12 residues long. The V and J ends lost 7 bases and 12 bases, in that order; junction bases with no gene match: 8. The CDR3 spells CASNRGQVELFF. The CDR3, as DNA: TGTGCCAGCAATAGGGGGCAGGTTGAACTGTTTTTT. Drawing the rest from reference TRBV28 and TRBJ1-4, the complete variable domain is DVKVTQSSRYLVKRTGEKVFLECVQDMDHENMFWYRQDPGLGLRLIYFSYDVKMKEKGDIPEGYSVSREKKERFSLILESASTNQTSMYLCASNRGQVELFFGSGTQLSVL.

The chain is built from TRBV6-1 and TRBJ1-1, with D possibly TRBD1 on 6 matching bases. The CDR3 runs 15 residues. Germline V gene data show CDR1 as MNHNS and CDR2 as SASEGT. V lost 3 bases and J lost 2, with 13 bases in between. The CDR3 loop reads CASSDVKGDNTEAFF. The CDR3 DNA sequence: TGTGCCAGCAGTGACGTGAAGGGGGATAACACTGAAGCTTTCTTT.

The J gene is TRBJ1-2, the V gene TRBV3-1; a possible D gene is TRBD1 (5 bases). V lost 4 bases and J lost 8, with 14 bases in between. This CDR3 has 13 amino acids. Germline CDR1 is LGHDT and CDR2 is YNNKEL (reference sequence). This CDR3 is CASSRTIGGGYTF. The DNA of the CDR3 is TGTGCCAGCAGCCGGACAATTGGTGGAGGCTACACCTTC.

A word on this clonotype: Because it lacks the conserved phenylalanine or tryptophan at the end, this CDR3 is likely a read error. The chain couples TRBV6-5 to TRBJ1-2, with D hard to call. There are 15 residues in the CDR3. Trimming stripped 0 bases from V and 8 bases from J, with 16 bases between. The germline gives CDR1 MNHEY, CDR2 SVGAGI. CDR3 region: CASSYSSDGREGYTL. In DNA form, the CDR3 reads TGTGCCAGCAGTTACTCGTCCGACGGGAGGGAAGGCTACACCCTC.

V usage is TRBV5-1 and J usage is TRBJ1-2; the match to TRBD1 covers 10 bases. CDR3 length: 15 amino acids. Looked up from germline, CDR1 is SGHRS and CDR2 is YFSETQ. Trimming cost V 4 bases and J 4 bases; bases outside gene matches: 7. DNA for the CDR3: TGCGCCAGCAGCCCGACAGGGGGCGCTACCTATGGCTACACCTTC. Encoded protein: CASSPTGGATYGYTF.

A few counts support this clonotype. The chain recombines TRBV11-2 with TRBJ2-4, with D uncertain. V was shortened by 3 bases and J by 6 bases, with 6 bases between the two germline ends. The CDR3 runs 12 residues. Germline values: CDR1 SGHAT, CDR2 FQNNGV. CDR3 in amino acids: CASSFRINIQYF. CDR3 DNA: TGTGCCAGCAGCTTCCGTATAAACATTCAGTACTTC.

The V and J genes are TRBV7-2 and TRBJ2-7; TRBD1 agrees at 10 bases. The CDR3 contains 15 residues. With V trimmed by 1 base and J by 5 bases, 5 bases remained unmatched. CDR1 and CDR2 (germline): SGHTA, FQGNSA. The CDR3 DNA follows: TGTGCCAGCAGCTTAGTAGGGACAGGGGTCGACGAGCAGTACTTC. The encoded protein is CASSLVGTGVDEQYF.

The chain couples TRBV5-1 to TRBJ1-4; 9 positions match TRBD1. V dropped 4 bases and J dropped 4; count of bases not matched to a gene: 5. This CDR3 spans 15 amino acids. Looked up from germline, CDR1 is SGHRS and CDR2 is YFSETQ. The CDR3 sequence: CASSPWTGVNEKLFF. The CDR3 DNA reads as TGCGCCAGCAGCCCATGGACAGGGGTTAATGAAAAACTGTTTTTT.

The CDR3 reads CASSLAQGADTQYF. The CDR3 bases are TGTGCCAGCAGCTTGGCCCAGGGAGCAGATACGCAGTATTTT. V and J are TRBV5-6 and TRBJ2-3, with D possibly called TRBD1 or TRBD2 (5 bases each). The germline V gene encodes CDR1 SGHDT and CDR2 YYEEEE. V lost 0 bases and J lost 4, with 9 bases in between. The CDR3 is 14 residues long.

The chain carries TRBV12-3 or TRBV12-4 and TRBJ2-1; D gene uncertain. The CDR3 sequence is 13 residues long. V was pared by 2 bases and J by 6 bases, with 8 bases between. The CDR3 bases are TGTGCCAGCAGTTTAAGTTTTAGCAATGAGCAGTTCTTC. It codes for CASSLSFSNEQFF.

This sequence joins TRBV6-2 or TRBV6-3 and TRBJ2-1, with D unclear. The CDR3 length is 11 residues. Trimming removed 8 bases from V and 15 bases from J, with 17 bases in between. CDR1 MNHEY and CDR2 SVGEGT come from the germline V gene. The CDR3 is CASSSVEDRFF. The CDR3 coding sequence is TGTGCCAGCTCCTCAGTTGAGGATAGGTTCTTC.

This clonotype has more than one count but fewer than ten. The chain uses TRBV20-1 and TRBJ2-3; D tentatively fits TRBD1 or TRBD2 (5 bases each). In germline, CDR1 is DFQATT, CDR2 SNEGSKA (reference sequence). The CDR3 runs to 16 residues. Deletions cut 6 bases from V and 2 bases from J, with 21 bases between. CDR3: CSASNGAVGYTDTQYF. DNA for the CDR3: TGCAGTGCGAGTAACGGGGCGGTTGGATACACAGATACGCAGTATTTT.

This clonotype has a handful of counts. The rearrangement joins TRBV12-3 or TRBV12-4 to TRBJ2-7, with 10 bases that match TRBD2. V trimming: 8 bases; J trimming: 0 bases; junction bases outside the gene matches: 7. This CDR3 region has 15 residues. The CDR3 bases are TGTGCCAGCTCAAAGCGGGAGGGTCCCTCCTACGAGCAGTACTTC. This translates into CASSKREGPSYEQYF.

V and J are TRBV7-6 and TRBJ2-1, with TRBD2 matching 10 bases. Germline values: CDR1 SGHVS, CDR2 FNYEAQ. V lost 5 bases and J lost 9; bases outside the gene matches: 25. This CDR3 has 20 amino acids. The CDR3 bases are TGTGCCAGCAGCGACCGACTATTGATACAAGCAGCGGGAGGGATTGGTGAGCAGTTCTTC. Translating gives CASSDRLLIQAAGGIGEQFF.

This clonotype was observed a handful of times. The V call is TRBV25-1, the J call TRBJ2-2; no clear D gene. The CDR3 totals 17 residues. Trimming removed 1 base at V and 0 bases at J, with 12 bases between. Germline lookup yields CDR1 MGHDK and CDR2 SYGVNS. The CDR3 reads CASSEFFPLANTGELFF. CDR3 in DNA: TGTGCCAGCAGTGAATTCTTCCCGCTGGCGAACACCGGGGAGCTGTTTTTT.

The sample holds a few counts of this clonotype. The chain combines TRBV2 with TRBJ2-5; no definite D call. The J call may be incorrect, as the DNA end agrees better with TRBJ2-7. CDR1 SNHLY and CDR2 FYNNEI come from the germline V gene. CDR3 length equals 11 residues. Here the CDR3 DNA reads TGTGCCAGCAGTGATTGGGGCGAGCAGTACTTC. The encoded protein is CASSDWGEQYF.

This clonotype was seen more than once but under ten times. The CDR3 region has the DNA TGTGCCAAGGCCGTTGGACAGGGGGTCCACAATGAGCAGTTCTTC. It is translated as CAKAVGQGVHNEQFF. V gene TRBV7-3 combines with J gene TRBJ2-1, with TRBD1 identical over 10 bases. With 10 bases clipped from V and 5 bases from J, the junction kept 11 bases outside the gene matches. The CDR3 spans 15 residues. CDR1 SGHTA and CDR2 FQGTGA come from the germline V gene.

This clonotype has more than one count but fewer than ten. The chain employs TRBV11-3 and TRBJ2-2; a possible D gene is TRBD2 (6 bases). Germline V CDR1 and CDR2: SGHNT, YENEEA. The CDR3 is made up of 16 amino acids. Trimming left V 2 bases short and J 0 bases short, with 10 bases between. The CDR3 spells CASSLLGGTNTGELFF. The CDR3 nucleotides read TGTGCCAGCAGCTTACTTGGGGGGACGAACACCGGGGAGCTGTTTTTT.

Only a few counts were recorded for this clonotype. The V and J genes are TRBV4-1 and TRBJ2-5, with 9 nucleotides matching TRBD2. The CDR3 runs to 17 residues. The ends lost 0 bases at V and 7 bases at J; junction bases unmatched: 12. The V gene's germline CDR1 is MGHRA and CDR2 YSYEKL. CDR3 residues: CASSQDYGGGAIGTQYF. CDR3 nucleotides: TGCGCCAGCAGCCAAGATTACGGCGGGGGGGCCATCGGGACCCAGTACTTC.